The 21 T cell receptor beta chains below come from one sample, sequenced in a study of blood T cell repertoires in COVID-19. Assay used: immunoSEQ multiplex PCR; TCRdb lists only in-frame clones, some missing. The sample shows some 50,000 clones, approximately 90% of them seen only once. The sequencing input was peripheral blood. All receptors come from a man aged 35 to 55 with acute or convalescent COVID-19.

This chain uses TRBV30 with TRBJ2-7; D not certain. Trimming cost V 3 bases and J 7 bases, with 10 bases left between them. This CDR3 is 11 amino acids long. Looked up from germline, CDR1 is GTSNPN and CDR2 is SVGIG (reference sequence). CDR3 in DNA: TGTGCCTGGAGCAAGAGTCAAGAGCAGTACTTC. It translates to CAWSKSQEQYF.

The V call is TRBV5-5, the J call TRBJ1-3, with 7 positions matching TRBD1. Trimming at V came to 5 bases and at J to 3 bases, leaving 8 bases not matched to a gene. CDR3 length: 15 residues. Germline CDR1 and CDR2: SGHKS and YYEKEE (reference sequence). CDR3 nucleotides: TGTGCCAGCAGTCCAACCGGGACAGTTGGAAACACCATATATTTT. Its translation: CASSPTGTVGNTIYF.

This clone came up a few times. This CDR3 reads CASAPAGLKNIQYF. The CDR3 DNA is TGTGCCAGCGCGCCGGCGGGCCTCAAAAACATTCAGTACTTC. V is TRBV6-5 and J is TRBJ2-4; the D gene is possibly TRBD2 (5 bases). Germline V gene sequence: CDR1 MNHEY, CDR2 SVGAGI. This CDR3 comprises 14 residues. Deletions cut 8 bases from V and 3 bases from J, with 14 bases between.

The V call is TRBV11-3, the J call TRBJ2-1; 12 nucleotides agree with TRBD1. After removal of 5 bases from V and 7 bases from J, the junction contained 9 bases not matched to a gene. Germline-derived CDR1 and CDR2 are SGHNT and YENEEA. This CDR3 has 16 residues. This CDR3 is CASSTDRDRGLNEQFF. The CDR3 coding sequence is TGTGCCAGCAGCACCGACCGGGACAGGGGGCTGAATGAGCAGTTCTTC.

The CDR3 region is CASSEGSVSGNTIYF. DNA of the CDR3: TGTGCCAGCAGTGAAGGATCGGTCTCTGGAAACACCATATATTTT. The J gene is TRBJ1-3, the V gene TRBV6-1; D gene ambiguous. The CDR3 is made up of 15 amino acids. V was clipped by 1 base and J by 0 bases, with 7 bases between them. Per germline, CDR1 MNHNS and CDR2 SASEGT.

This clone was picked up a small number of times. The CDR3 DNA sequence: TGTGCCAGCAGTTTAGGGGGGGGGAATGAGCAGTTCTTC. Residues: CASSLGGGNEQFF. The V and J genes are TRBV12-3 or TRBV12-4 and TRBJ2-1; TRBD2 matches 7 bases. Trimming cost V 1 base and J 7 bases; bases outside gene matches: 1. The CDR3 covers 13 residues.

A remark on this clone: The junction differs from germline at one of its ends, possibly a read error. J is TRBJ1-1 and V is TRBV18; possible D gene TRBD1, 5 bases. This CDR3 contains 13 residues. The germline CDR1 and CDR2 sequences are KGHSH and LQKENI. Here the CDR3 reads CASSPGQNTEAFF. In DNA form, the CDR3 reads TGTGCCAGTTCACCTGGACAGAACACTGAAGCTTTCTTT. Complete variable domain (other parts from reference TRBV18 and TRBJ1-1): NAGVMQNPRHLVRRRGQEARLRCSPMKGHSHVYWYRQLPEEGLKFMVYLQKENIIDESGMPKERFSAEFPKEGPSILRIQQVVRGDSAAYFCASSPGQNTEAFFGQGTRLTVV.

The V and J genes are TRBV15 and TRBJ1-2; the D is unclear. This CDR3 is 13 amino acids long. Germline loops: CDR1 LNHNV, CDR2 YYDKDF (reference sequence). V was shortened by 0 bases and J by 5 bases, with 7 bases between the two germline ends. The CDR3: CATSREREYGYTF. The CDR3 nucleotides read TGTGCCACCAGCAGAGAGAGGGAATATGGCTACACCTTC.

This clone has just one count. The rearrangement links TRBV3-1 (or the pseudogene TRBV3-2) to TRBJ2-1; D is ambiguous. In germline, CDR1 is LGHDT, CDR2 YNNKEL (reference sequence). This CDR3 region has 12 residues. The V and J ends lost 7 bases and 10 bases respectively, with 14 bases between them. The CDR3 loop is CASNYALREQFF. In DNA, the CDR3 is TGTGCCAGCAACTACGCCCTTCGGGAGCAGTTCTTC.

This clone has a single count. This chain uses TRBV9 with TRBJ1-6; D is uncertain. Trimming pared 0 bases from V and 6 bases from J, leaving 7 bases between. The CDR3 runs 14 residues. Germline V gene lookup returns CDR1 SGDLS and CDR2 YYNGEE. The CDR3 spells CASSVGQANSPLHF. The CDR3 DNA sequence: TGTGCCAGCAGCGTAGGGCAGGCTAATTCACCCCTCCACTTT.

The gene calls are TRBV21-1 and TRBJ2-7; the tabulated D call, TRBD2, remains unverified against the DNA. TRBV21-1 is marked as a pseudogene. This CDR3 has 18 amino acids. As DNA, the CDR3 is TGTGCCAGCAGCAAACGGGCCGGTTGGCTAGCGGAAACCTACGAGCAGTACTTC. As protein: CASSKRAGWLAETYEQYF.

The chain carries TRBV20-1 and TRBJ2-7, with D unclear. V gave up 3 bases and J gave up 3 bases, with 15 bases separating them. This CDR3 is built from 14 residues. From germline, CDR1 is DFQATT and CDR2 SNEGSKA (reference sequence). The CDR3 nucleotides are TGCAGTGCTAGTCATACTCTCCTAGGCTACGAGCAGTACTTC. It translates to CSASHTLLGYEQYF.

The chain uses TRBV5-5 and TRBJ2-3; D call uncertain. The CDR3 is 13 amino acids. V gave up 4 bases and J gave up 2 bases, with 8 bases separating them. The V gene's germline CDR1 is SGHKS and CDR2 YYEKEE (reference sequence). CDR3 region: CASSGLDTDTQYF. The CDR3 bases are TGTGCCAGCAGCGGGCTTGACACAGATACGCAGTATTTT. The full variable domain, rest sourced from reference TRBV5-5 and TRBJ2-3, is DAGVTQSPTHLIKTRGQQVTLRCSPISGHKSVSWYQQVLGQGPQFIFQYYEKEERGRGNFPDRFSARQFPNYSSELNVNALLLGDSALYLCASSGLDTDTQYFGPGTRLTVL.

The V call is TRBV5-1, the J call TRBJ1-1; no definite D call. The ends were cut back, 4 bases at V and 1 base at J, with 11 bases in the middle. The CDR3 is made up of 14 amino acids. Germline values: CDR1 SGHRS, CDR2 YFSETQ. Written as DNA, the CDR3 is TGCGCCAGCAGCCTACAAAGACAGAACACTGAAGCTTTCTTT. Protein product: CASSLQRQNTEAFF.

This clone showed up just a few times. The genes are TRBV7-2 and TRBJ1-6; perhaps TRBD1 as D (5 bases). Trimming took off 2 bases at V and 6 bases at J, with 11 bases between the two ends. Per germline, CDR1 SGHTA and CDR2 FQGNSA. The CDR3 has 15 amino acids. Here the CDR3 DNA reads TGTGCCAGCAGCTTATGGTTGGGGGGTAATTCACCCCTCCACTTT. This gives the protein CASSLWLGGNSPLHF.

The J gene is TRBJ1-1, the V gene TRBV5-1; unclear D gene. The CDR3 runs to 15 residues. Germline values: CDR1 SGHRS, CDR2 YFSETQ. V gave up 2 bases and J gave up 1 base, with 12 bases separating them. CDR3 DNA: TGCGCCAGCAGCTTCGCGGGAAATGCGAACACTGAAGCTTTCTTT. Protein product: CASSFAGNANTEAFF.

The chain couples TRBV19 to TRBJ2-7; 10 positions match TRBD2. Germline CDR1 LNHDA, CDR2 SQIVND (reference sequence). V dropped 7 bases and J dropped 8; count of bases not matched to a gene: 14. The CDR3 covers 15 residues. The CDR3 protein is CASNDPAGGTGKQYF. Here the CDR3 DNA reads TGTGCCAGTAACGACCCAGCGGGGGGGACTGGTAAGCAGTACTTC.

A note on this clone: Other nucleotide sequences from this sample produce the same CDR3. The chain uses TRBV6-5 and TRBJ2-7; TRBD2 might be the D (6 bases). The ends were cut back, 7 bases at V and 3 bases at J, with 13 bases in the middle. Germline V CDR1 and CDR2: MNHEY, SVGAGI. The CDR3 has 13 amino acids. The CDR3 sequence: CASTEGLVYEQYF. CDR3 DNA: TGTGCCAGCACCGAGGGACTTGTCTACGAGCAGTACTTC.

This clone occurred once. The gene calls are TRBV9 and TRBJ1-3; tentative D call: TRBD1 (5 bases). This CDR3 comprises 15 residues. V lost 3 bases, J lost 2 bases, and 12 bases lay in between. Germline V lookup: CDR1 SGDLS, CDR2 YYNGEE. The CDR3 bases are TGTGCCAGCAGCGCCCAGGGTTCGGCTGGAAACACCATATATTTT. Protein product: CASSAQGSAGNTIYF.

The chain has TRBV5-6 and TRBJ2-7; D is uncertain. Germline CDR1 SGHDT, CDR2 YYEEEE. Trimming took 0 bases from V and 4 from J, leaving 11 bases between them. This CDR3 is 14 amino acids long. The CDR3: CASSLALTLYEQYF. As DNA, the CDR3 is TGTGCCAGCAGCTTGGCCCTGACTTTATACGAGCAGTACTTC.

The chain joins TRBV6-5 to TRBJ2-1, with TRBD1 matching over 10 bases. J was trimmed by 8 bases and V by 10 bases; bases with no gene match: 8. The CDR3 runs to 13 residues. In germline, CDR1 is MNHEY, CDR2 SVGAGI. The CDR3 region has the DNA TGTGCCACTGCGCGACAGGGGGCTCATGAGCAGTTCTTC. Protein sequence: CATARQGAHEQFF.